This T cell receptor beta chain was obtained from a study of blood T cell repertoires in COVID-19. TCRdb's copy holds only in-frame clones and misses some; the assay was immunoSEQ multiplex PCR. The sample yields roughly 240,000 clones, roughly 88% seen once. This CDR3 is 16 amino acids long. Germline CDR1 reads KGHDR; CDR2 reads SFDVKD. With 3 bases clipped from V and 10 bases from J, the junction kept 12 bases outside the gene matches. This TCR was recovered from a woman between 40 and 50 years old with acute COVID-19. The chain carries TRBV24-1 and TRBJ1-1, with TRBD1 identical over 11 bases. Sequencing was done on a sample of PBMCs or T cells enriched from blood (not recorded which). The DNA of the CDR3 is TGTGCCACCAGTGATGGCGGGACAGGGGGATATTATGTAGCTTTCTTT. It specifies CATSDGGTGGYYVAFF.